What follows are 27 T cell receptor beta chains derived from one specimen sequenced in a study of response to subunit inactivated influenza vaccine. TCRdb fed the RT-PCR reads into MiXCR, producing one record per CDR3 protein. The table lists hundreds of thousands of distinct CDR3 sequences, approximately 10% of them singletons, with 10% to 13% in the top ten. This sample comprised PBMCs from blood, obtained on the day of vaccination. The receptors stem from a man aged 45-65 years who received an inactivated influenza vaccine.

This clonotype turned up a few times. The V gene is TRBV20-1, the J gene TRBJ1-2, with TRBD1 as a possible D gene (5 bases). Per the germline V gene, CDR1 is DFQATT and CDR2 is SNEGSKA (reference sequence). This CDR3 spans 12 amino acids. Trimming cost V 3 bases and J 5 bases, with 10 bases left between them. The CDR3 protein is CSASPTVYGYTF. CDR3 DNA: TGCAGTGCTAGCCCGACAGTATATGGCTACACCTTC.

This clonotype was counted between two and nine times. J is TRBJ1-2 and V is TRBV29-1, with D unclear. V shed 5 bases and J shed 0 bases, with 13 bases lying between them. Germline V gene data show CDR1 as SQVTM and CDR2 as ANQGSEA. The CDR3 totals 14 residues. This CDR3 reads CSVSLGSPNYGYTF. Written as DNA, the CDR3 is TGCAGCGTTTCGCTAGGGTCGCCTAACTATGGCTACACCTTC.

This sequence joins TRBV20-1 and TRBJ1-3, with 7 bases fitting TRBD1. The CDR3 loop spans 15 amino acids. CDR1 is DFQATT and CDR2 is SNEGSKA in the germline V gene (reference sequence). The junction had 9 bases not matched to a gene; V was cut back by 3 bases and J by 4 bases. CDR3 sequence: CSASGNRGRGNTIYF. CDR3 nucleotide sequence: TGCAGTGCTAGCGGGAACAGGGGCCGGGGAAACACCATATATTTT.

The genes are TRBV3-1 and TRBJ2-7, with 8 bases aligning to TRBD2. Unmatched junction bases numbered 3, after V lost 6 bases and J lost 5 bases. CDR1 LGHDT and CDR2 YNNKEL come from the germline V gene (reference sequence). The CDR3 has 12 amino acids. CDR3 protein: CASRKAGDEQYF. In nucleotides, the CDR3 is TGTGCCAGCAGAAAAGCGGGAGACGAGCAGTACTTC.

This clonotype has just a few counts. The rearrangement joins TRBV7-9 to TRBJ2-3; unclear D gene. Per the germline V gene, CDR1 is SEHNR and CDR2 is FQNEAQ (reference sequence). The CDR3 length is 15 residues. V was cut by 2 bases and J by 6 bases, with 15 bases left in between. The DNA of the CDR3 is TGTGCCAGCAGCTTATGGGCCTCGGCTTTCGATACGCAGTATTTT. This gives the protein CASSLWASAFDTQYF.

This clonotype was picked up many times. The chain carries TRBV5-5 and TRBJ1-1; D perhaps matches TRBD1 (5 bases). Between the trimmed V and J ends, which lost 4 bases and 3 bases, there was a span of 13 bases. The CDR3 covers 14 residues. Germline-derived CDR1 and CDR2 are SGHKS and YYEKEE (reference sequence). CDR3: CASSARVRDTEAFF. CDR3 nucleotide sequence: TGTGCCAGCAGCGCGAGGGTCAGGGACACTGAAGCTTTCTTT.

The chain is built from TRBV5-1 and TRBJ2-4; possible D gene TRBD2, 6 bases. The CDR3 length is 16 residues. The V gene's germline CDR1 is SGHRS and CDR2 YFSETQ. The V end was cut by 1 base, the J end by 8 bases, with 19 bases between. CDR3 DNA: TGCGCCAGCAGCTTGTCGACCGGGACCAAGCGGGACATTCAGTACTTC. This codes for CASSLSTGTKRDIQYF. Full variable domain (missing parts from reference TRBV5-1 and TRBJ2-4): KAGVTQTPRYLIKTRGQQVTLSCSPISGHRSVSWYQQTPGQGLQFLFEYFSETQRNKGNFPGRFSGRQFSNSRSEMNVSTLELGDSALYLCASSLSTGTKRDIQYFGAGTRLSVL.

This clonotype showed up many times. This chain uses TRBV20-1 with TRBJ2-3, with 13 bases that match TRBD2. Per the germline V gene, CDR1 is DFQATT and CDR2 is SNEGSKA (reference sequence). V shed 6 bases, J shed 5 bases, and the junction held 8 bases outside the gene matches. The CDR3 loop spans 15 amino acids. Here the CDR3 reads CSAFTSGGALDTQYF. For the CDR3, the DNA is TGCAGTGCCTTCACTAGCGGGGGGGCATTAGATACGCAGTATTTT.

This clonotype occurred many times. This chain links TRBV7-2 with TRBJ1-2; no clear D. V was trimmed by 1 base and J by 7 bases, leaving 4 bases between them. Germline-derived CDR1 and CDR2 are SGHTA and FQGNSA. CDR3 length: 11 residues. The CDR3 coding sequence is TGTGCCAGCAGCTTAGTAGGTGGCTACACCTTC. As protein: CASSLVGGYTF.

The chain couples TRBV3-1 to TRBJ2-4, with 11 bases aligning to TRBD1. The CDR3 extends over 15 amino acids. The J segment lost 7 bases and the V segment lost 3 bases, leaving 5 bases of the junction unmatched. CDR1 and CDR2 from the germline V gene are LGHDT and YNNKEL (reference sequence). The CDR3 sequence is CASSQAGTGGNIQYF. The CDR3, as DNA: TGTGCCAGCAGCCAGGCCGGGACAGGGGGGAACATTCAGTACTTC.

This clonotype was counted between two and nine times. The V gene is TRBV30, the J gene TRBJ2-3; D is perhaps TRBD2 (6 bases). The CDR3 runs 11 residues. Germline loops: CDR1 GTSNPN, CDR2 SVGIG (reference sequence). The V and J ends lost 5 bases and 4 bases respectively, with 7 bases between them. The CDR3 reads CAWGGSDTQYF. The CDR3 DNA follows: TGTGCCTGGGGAGGGTCAGATACGCAGTATTTT.

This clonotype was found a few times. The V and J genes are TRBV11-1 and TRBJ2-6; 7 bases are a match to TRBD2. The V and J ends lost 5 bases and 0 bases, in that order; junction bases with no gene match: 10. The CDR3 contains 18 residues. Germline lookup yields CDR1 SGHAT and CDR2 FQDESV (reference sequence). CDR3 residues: CASSPGRAGFSGANVLTF. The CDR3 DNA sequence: TGTGCCAGCAGCCCGGGGAGGGCAGGATTCTCTGGGGCCAACGTCCTGACTTTC.

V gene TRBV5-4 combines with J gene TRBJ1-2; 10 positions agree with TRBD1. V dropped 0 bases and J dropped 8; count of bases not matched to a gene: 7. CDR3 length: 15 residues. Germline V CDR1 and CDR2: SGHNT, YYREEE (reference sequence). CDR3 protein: CASSLGQGASQGYTF. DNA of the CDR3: TGTGCCAGCAGCTTGGGACAGGGGGCGAGTCAGGGCTACACCTTC.

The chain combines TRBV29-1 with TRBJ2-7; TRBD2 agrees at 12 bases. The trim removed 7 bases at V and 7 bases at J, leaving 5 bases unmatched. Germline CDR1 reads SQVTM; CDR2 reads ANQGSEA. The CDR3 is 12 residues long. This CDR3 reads CSAGLAGREQYF. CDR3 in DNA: TGCAGCGCCGGACTAGCGGGACGGGAGCAGTACTTC.

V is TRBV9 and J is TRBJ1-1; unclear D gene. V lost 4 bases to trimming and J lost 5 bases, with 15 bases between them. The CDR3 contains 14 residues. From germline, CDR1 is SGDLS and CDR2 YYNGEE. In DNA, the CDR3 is TGTGCCAGCAGCCCCCGTGACGAGGTAACTGAAGCTTTCTTT. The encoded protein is CASSPRDEVTEAFF.

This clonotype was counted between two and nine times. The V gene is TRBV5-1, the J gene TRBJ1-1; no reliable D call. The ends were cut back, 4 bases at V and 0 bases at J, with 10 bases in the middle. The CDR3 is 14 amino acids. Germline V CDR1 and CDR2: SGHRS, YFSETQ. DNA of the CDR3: TGCGCCAGCAGCGTTTCTGGATTGAACACTGAAGCTTTCTTT. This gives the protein CASSVSGLNTEAFF.

The CDR3 DNA reads TGCAGCGTTGATGATGGGGGCCTTGAAGGCTACACCTTC. This sequence encodes CSVDDGGLEGYTF. The chain links TRBV29-1 to TRBJ1-2; a weak D match, TRBD1 (6 bases). V lost 3 bases to trimming and J lost 8 bases, with 16 bases between them. The CDR3 has 13 amino acids. Germline V gene lookup returns CDR1 SQVTM and CDR2 ANQGSEA.

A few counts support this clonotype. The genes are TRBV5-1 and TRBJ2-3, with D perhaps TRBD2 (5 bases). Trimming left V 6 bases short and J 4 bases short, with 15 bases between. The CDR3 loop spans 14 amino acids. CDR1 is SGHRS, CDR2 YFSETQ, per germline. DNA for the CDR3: TGCGCCAGCAACGAAGGGAGTGTGGCAGATACGCAGTATTTT. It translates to CASNEGSVADTQYF. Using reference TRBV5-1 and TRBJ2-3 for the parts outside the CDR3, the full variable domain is KAGVTQTPRYLIKTRGQQVTLSCSPISGHRSVSWYQQTPGQGLQFLFEYFSETQRNKGNFPGRFSGRQFSNSRSEMNVSTLELGDSALYLCASNEGSVADTQYFGPGTRLTVL.

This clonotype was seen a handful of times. The CDR3, as DNA: TGTGCCAGCCCTCGGTCGGGACAGGGGTCGTTCACGGAGTTCTTC. This encodes CASPRSGQGSFTEFF. The chain recombines TRBV2 with TRBJ2-1; TRBD1 matches 10 bases. The CDR3 runs to 15 residues. The germline V gene has CDR1 SNHLY and CDR2 FYNNEI. J was trimmed by 14 bases and V by 8 bases; bases with no gene match: 18.

CDR3 sequence reads: CSASNSNQPQHF. CDR3 coding DNA: TGCAGTGCTTCGAATAGCAATCAGCCCCAGCATTTT. The chain recombines TRBV20-1 with TRBJ1-5; D is undetermined. Looked up from germline, CDR1 is DFQATT and CDR2 is SNEGSKA (reference sequence). Deletions cut 5 bases from V and 0 bases from J, with 5 bases between. The CDR3 spans 12 residues.

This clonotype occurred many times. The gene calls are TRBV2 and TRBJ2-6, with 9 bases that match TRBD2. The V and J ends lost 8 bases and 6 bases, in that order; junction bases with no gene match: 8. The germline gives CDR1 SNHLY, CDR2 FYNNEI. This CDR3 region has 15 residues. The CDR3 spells CASSNSGSAANVLTF. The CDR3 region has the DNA TGTGCCAGCTCAAATAGCGGGAGTGCGGCCAACGTCCTGACTTTC. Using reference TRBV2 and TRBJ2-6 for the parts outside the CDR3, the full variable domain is EPEVTQTPSHQVTQMGQEVILRCVPISNHLYFYWYRQILGQKVEFLVSFYNNEISEKSEIFDDQFSVERPDGSNFTLKIRSTKLEDSAMYFCASSNSGSAANVLTFGAGSRLTVL.

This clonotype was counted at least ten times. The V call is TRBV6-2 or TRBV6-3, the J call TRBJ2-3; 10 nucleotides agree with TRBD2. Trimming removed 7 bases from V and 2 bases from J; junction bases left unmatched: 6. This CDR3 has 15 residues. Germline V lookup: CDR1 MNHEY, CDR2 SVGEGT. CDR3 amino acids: CASKDTSGATDTQYF. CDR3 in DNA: TGTGCCAGCAAAGATACTAGCGGGGCCACAGATACGCAGTATTTT.

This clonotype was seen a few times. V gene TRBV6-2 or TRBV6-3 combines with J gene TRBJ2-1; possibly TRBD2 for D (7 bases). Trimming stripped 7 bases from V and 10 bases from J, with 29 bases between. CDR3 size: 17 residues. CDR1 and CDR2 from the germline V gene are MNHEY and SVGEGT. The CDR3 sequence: CASTRVVGQGLREEQFF. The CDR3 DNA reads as TGTGCCAGCACCCGCGTTGTCGGGCAGGGGCTGCGGGAGGAGCAGTTCTTC.

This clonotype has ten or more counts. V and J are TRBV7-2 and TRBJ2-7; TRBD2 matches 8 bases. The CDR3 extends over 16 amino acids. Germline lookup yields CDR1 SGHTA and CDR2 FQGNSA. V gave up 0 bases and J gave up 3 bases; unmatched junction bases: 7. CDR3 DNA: TGTGCCAGCAGCTTAGCTCTCACTAGCGGTGGCTACGAGCAGTACTTC. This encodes CASSLALTSGGYEQYF.

DNA for the CDR3: TGTGCCACCAGTGATTCTCATCAGCCCCAGCATTTT. It yields the protein CATSDSHQPQHF. V usage is TRBV24-1 and J usage is TRBJ1-5, with no clear D. In germline, CDR1 is KGHDR, CDR2 SFDVKD. V shed 2 bases and J shed 5 bases, with 3 bases lying between them. There are 12 residues in the CDR3.

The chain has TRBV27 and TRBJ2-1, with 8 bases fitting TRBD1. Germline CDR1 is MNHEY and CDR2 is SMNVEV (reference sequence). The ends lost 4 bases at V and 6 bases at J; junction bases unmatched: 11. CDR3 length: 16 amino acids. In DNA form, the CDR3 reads TGTGCCAGCAGTTGGCGGACAGGGACCTTGGTCAATGAGCAGTTCTTC. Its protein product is CASSWRTGTLVNEQFF.

The CDR3 here is CASSNDRESTDTQYF. In DNA, the CDR3 is TGCGCCAGCAGTAACGACAGGGAAAGCACAGATACGCAGTATTTT. V gene TRBV5-1 combines with J gene TRBJ2-3; 7 positions match TRBD1. V was pared by 5 bases and J by 0 bases, with 6 bases of the junction left unmatched. This CDR3 has 15 amino acids. The germline CDR1 and CDR2 sequences are SGHRS and YFSETQ.